The 23 T cell receptor beta chains below all came from one sample that was sequenced in a study of T-cell memory formation after mild COVID-19. TCRdb analysed the 5' RACE reads with MiXCR anew, one entry per CDR3 protein. The data show almost 250,000 distinct CDR3 sequences, 15% seen once. The sample was PBMCs or a T cell subset sorted from them (not recorded which). The receptors originated from an adult woman who had mild COVID-19 (a few samples of this study predate the infection). Cell type and time point are not known.

The chain is built from TRBV5-1 and TRBJ2-6; unclear D gene. Germline CDR1 reads SGHRS; CDR2 reads YFSETQ. Trimming took 0 bases from V and 0 from J, leaving 13 bases between them. This CDR3 is 18 amino acids long. In nucleotides, the CDR3 is TGCGCCAGCAGCTTGGACCGCAGAACAGACTCTGGGGCCAACGTCCTGACTTTC. It encodes CASSLDRRTDSGANVLTF.

The gene calls are TRBV21-1 and TRBJ1-1; the table's D call, TRBD1, was not checked against the DNA. TRBV21-1 is a pseudogene segment. This CDR3 has 15 amino acids. The CDR3 nucleotides read TGTGCCAGCAGCAAAGGGAAAGAGGGCGGAACTGAAGCTTTCTTT. Translation: CASSKGKEGGTEAFF.

This clonotype has only a few counts. The chain has TRBV6-5 and TRBJ2-5, with TRBD1 as a possible D gene (5 bases). The ends were cut back, 7 bases at V and 7 bases at J, with 16 bases in the middle. Germline-derived CDR1 and CDR2 are MNHEY and SVGAGI. This CDR3 comprises 13 residues. The CDR3 is CASTQAVQGTQYF. The CDR3 DNA reads TGTGCCAGCACCCAAGCCGTGCAGGGGACCCAGTACTTC.

The chain combines TRBV10-3 with TRBJ2-7, with a possible D match to TRBD1 (6 bases). The CDR3 length is 13 residues. Germline CDR1 is ENHRY and CDR2 is SYGVKD. V lost 8 bases to trimming and J lost 2 bases, with 13 bases between them. DNA for the CDR3: TGTGCCATCGGACAGTATCTAACCTACGAGCAGTACTTC. It encodes CAIGQYLTYEQYF.

The chain uses TRBV30 and TRBJ2-5; D remains ambiguous. The CDR3 consists of 12 residues. Trimming removed 2 bases from V and 4 bases from J, with 8 bases in between. CDR1 and CDR2 (germline): GTSNPN, SVGIG (reference sequence). CDR3 sequence reads: CAWSRTLETQYF. The CDR3 coding sequence is TGTGCCTGGAGTCGGACCCTAGAGACCCAGTACTTC.

Points on this clonotype: This sequence may be a read error, since a much larger clone differs from it by one base. The V and J genes are TRBV10-3 and TRBJ2-7, with 9 positions matching TRBD1. The CDR3 loop spans 15 amino acids. Germline V gene lookup returns CDR1 ENHRY and CDR2 SYGVKD. The CDR3 loop reads CDISETGGSYHEQYF. The CDR3, as DNA: TGTGACATCAGTGAAACAGGGGGCAGTTACCACGAGCAGTACTTC.

The J gene is TRBJ2-3, the V gene TRBV12-3 or TRBV12-4; D is undetermined. CDR3 length: 11 amino acids. Trimming pared 6 bases from V and 5 bases from J, leaving 6 bases between. CDR3 residues: CASRLGDTQYF. Written as DNA, the CDR3 is TGTGCCAGCAGGCTAGGAGATACGCAGTATTTT.

This clonotype was seen a few times. The rearrangement links TRBV21-1 to TRBJ2-7; the table's D call, TRBD2, has no DNA check behind it. TRBV21-1 counts as a pseudogene. The CDR3 covers 16 residues. CDR3 DNA sequence: TGTGCCAGCAGCAAACACGGTAGCGGCTCCTCCTACGAGCAGTACTTC. It encodes CASSKHGSGSSYEQYF.

J is TRBJ2-1 and V is TRBV20-1, with 10 positions matching TRBD2. With 6 bases clipped from V and 4 bases from J, the junction kept 3 bases outside the gene matches. This CDR3 region has 13 residues. The germline V gene encodes CDR1 DFQATT and CDR2 SNEGSKA (reference sequence). CDR3 protein: CSALAGGYNEQFF. The CDR3, as DNA: TGCAGTGCCTTAGCGGGAGGTTACAATGAGCAGTTCTTC.

This chain connects TRBV3-1 to TRBJ2-1; TRBD2 might be the D (6 bases). V dropped 3 bases and J dropped 2 bases, with 20 bases sitting between them. CDR1 LGHDT and CDR2 YNNKEL come from the germline V gene (reference sequence). The CDR3 has 18 amino acids. The CDR3 sequence: CASSHFVPSGLAYNEQFF. The CDR3 region has the DNA TGTGCCAGCAGCCATTTCGTTCCAAGCGGGCTAGCCTACAATGAGCAGTTCTTC.

The genes are TRBV3-1 and TRBJ2-1; the match to TRBD2 covers 8 bases. Per germline, CDR1 LGHDT and CDR2 YNNKEL (reference sequence). This CDR3 contains 14 residues. V shed 5 bases, J shed 10 bases, and the junction held 10 bases outside the gene matches. DNA of the CDR3: TGTGCCAGCAGCTCCCGGACTAGCAGATTAGAGCAGTTCTTC. This sequence encodes CASSSRTSRLEQFF.

A few counts support this clonotype. The chain employs TRBV7-6 and TRBJ2-2; no clear D gene. Germline V gene sequence: CDR1 SGHVS, CDR2 FNYEAQ. Deletions cut 2 bases from V and 0 bases from J, with 7 bases between. The CDR3 has 15 amino acids. The CDR3 coding sequence is TGTGCCAGCAGCTTACGTCCCCCGAACACCGGGGAGCTGTTTTTT. This codes for CASSLRPPNTGELFF.

This clonotype was recorded a few times. V is TRBV4-1 and J is TRBJ1-3; D gene unclear. V was shortened by 4 bases and J by 2 bases, with 12 bases between the two germline ends. The germline gives CDR1 MGHRA, CDR2 YSYEKL. This CDR3 spans 15 amino acids. The CDR3 loop reads CASSPLGRAGNTIYF. The CDR3 DNA follows: TGCGCCAGCAGCCCTCTCGGTCGGGCTGGAAACACCATATATTTT.

Many counts were recorded for this clonotype. The chain has TRBV7-9 and TRBJ2-3; D may match TRBD1 or TRBD2 (5 bases each). The length of the CDR3 is 14 residues. Germline V CDR1 and CDR2: SEHNR, FQNEAQ (reference sequence). With 5 bases removed from V and 1 base from J, the gap between germline ends came to 10 bases. The CDR3 reads CASSPQGRTDTQYF. CDR3 DNA: TGTGCCAGCAGCCCCCAGGGACGCACAGATACGCAGTATTTT.

This clonotype appeared a few times. The V gene is TRBV11-2, the J gene TRBJ2-5, with 7 nucleotides matching TRBD1. Germline assignment: CDR1 SGHAT and CDR2 FQNNGV. The CDR3 is 15 amino acids. V was pared by 8 bases and J by 0 bases, with 9 bases of the junction left unmatched. For the CDR3, the DNA is TGTGCCAGCGGACAAGGGACAGTGTACCAAGAGACCCAGTACTTC. It translates to CASGQGTVYQETQYF.

The chain carries TRBV5-1 and TRBJ2-5; 15 nucleotides align to TRBD2. From germline, CDR1 is SGHRS and CDR2 YFSETQ. With V trimmed by 0 bases and J by 5 bases, 11 bases remained unmatched. The CDR3 totals 19 residues. The CDR3: CASSLDPPGTSGGRETQYF. CDR3 DNA: TGCGCCAGCAGCTTGGACCCCCCCGGGACTAGCGGGGGGCGGGAGACCCAGTACTTC.

The chain combines TRBV20-1 with TRBJ1-1; D not resolved. The CDR3 contains 13 residues. Germline-derived CDR1 and CDR2 are DFQATT and SNEGSKA (reference sequence). V was pared by 1 base and J by 1 base, with 7 bases between. The CDR3 loop is CSARGRPNTEAFF. Written as DNA, the CDR3 is TGCAGTGCTAGAGGGCGCCCGAACACTGAAGCTTTCTTT.

This clonotype has more than one count but fewer than ten. The rearrangement joins TRBV7-8 to TRBJ2-2; TRBD1 matches at 7 bases. CDR1 and CDR2 from the germline V gene are SGHVS and FQNEAQ. This CDR3 spans 15 amino acids. Unmatched junction bases numbered 10, after V lost 5 bases and J lost 7 bases. The CDR3 is CASSPTGTKFGELFF. The CDR3 DNA reads TGTGCCAGCAGCCCGACAGGGACCAAGTTCGGGGAGCTGTTTTTT.

This CDR3 is CASRTLGTGEGQPQHF. As DNA, the CDR3 is TGTGCCAGCAGGACCTTAGGGACAGGGGAGGGTCAGCCCCAGCATTTT. V usage is TRBV27 and J usage is TRBJ1-5; TRBD1 matches at 10 bases. The junction had 11 bases not matched to a gene; V was cut back by 6 bases and J by 6 bases. CDR3 length equals 16 residues. Germline V gene sequence: CDR1 MNHEY, CDR2 SMNVEV (reference sequence).

The rearrangement links TRBV20-1 to TRBJ2-1, with 7 bases lining up with TRBD2. Per the germline V gene, CDR1 is DFQATT and CDR2 is SNEGSKA (reference sequence). With 0 bases clipped from V and 3 bases from J, the junction kept 11 bases outside the gene matches. CDR3 length equals 17 residues. The CDR3, as DNA: TGCAGTGCTAGAGATTGGGGAGGGCAGCTCGTCTACAATGAGCAGTTCTTC. It specifies CSARDWGGQLVYNEQFF.

The table lists this clonotype with a few counts. The chain is built from TRBV6-6 and TRBJ1-1; TRBD1 matches at 10 bases. The CDR3 has 17 amino acids. Germline V CDR1 and CDR2: MNHNY, SVGAGI (reference sequence). After removal of 6 bases from V and 0 bases from J, the junction contained 10 bases not matched to a gene. The CDR3 loop is CASSSGTGVSLNTEAFF. The CDR3 coding sequence is TGTGCCAGCAGCTCCGGGACAGGGGTTAGTTTGAACACTGAAGCTTTCTTT.

This clonotype was recorded a few times. V and J are TRBV10-3 and TRBJ2-7; D is tentatively TRBD1 or TRBD2 (5 bases each). This CDR3 contains 11 residues. The V and J ends lost 10 bases and 6 bases respectively, with 13 bases between them. Germline-derived CDR1 and CDR2 are ENHRY and SYGVKD. CDR3 nucleotide sequence: TGTGCCAACTCTGAGGGGTCCGAGCAGTACTTC. The encoded protein is CANSEGSEQYF.

CDR3 nucleotides: TGTGCCAGCACCCGCGGATGGCACGCGAACACTGAAGCTTTCTTT. It yields the protein CASTRGWHANTEAFF. This chain links TRBV12-3 or TRBV12-4 with TRBJ1-1; D is undetermined. This CDR3 comprises 15 residues. Trimming removed 7 bases at V and 1 base at J, with 16 bases between.